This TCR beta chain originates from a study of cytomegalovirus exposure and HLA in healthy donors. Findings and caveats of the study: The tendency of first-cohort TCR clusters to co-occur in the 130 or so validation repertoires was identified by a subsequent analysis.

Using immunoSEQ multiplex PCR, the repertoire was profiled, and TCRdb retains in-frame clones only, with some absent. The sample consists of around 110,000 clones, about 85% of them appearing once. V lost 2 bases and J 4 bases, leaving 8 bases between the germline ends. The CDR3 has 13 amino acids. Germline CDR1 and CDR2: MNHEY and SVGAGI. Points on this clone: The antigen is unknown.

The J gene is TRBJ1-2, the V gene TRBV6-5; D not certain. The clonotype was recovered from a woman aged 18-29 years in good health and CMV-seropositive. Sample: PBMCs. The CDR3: CASSYTEIYGYTF. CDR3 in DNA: TGTGCCAGCAGTTACACAGAAATCTATGGCTACACCTTC.